Sequencing of this T cell receptor (beta chain) was carried out in a study of T cell responses to AZD1222 COVID-19 vaccine. General study results and limits: Targeting of unmutated variant regions was reportedly seen in nearly half of spike-specific TCRs. There were mostly white British donors and more females than males, and clonal diversity was possibly underestimated.

Only one count was recorded for this clone. What it binds is not known. The CDR3 spans 15 residues. Per germline, CDR1 SGHRS and CDR2 YFSETQ. The V and J ends lost 3 bases and 8 bases respectively, with 18 bases between them. Repertoires were generated with immunoSEQ multiplex PCR, while TCRdb's copy carries only in-frame clones and drops some. The sample gives under 100,000 clones, around nine tenths of which show up once; over 4.5% is in the top ten. The clonotype was recovered from an adult in good health. The rearrangement links TRBV5-1 to TRBJ1-3; D is possibly TRBD1 (5 bases). Sample: peripheral blood, taken on day 0 of AZD1222 vaccination. The CDR3 DNA reads as TGCGCCAGCAGCTCCGCAGGGAACCCGGAGGACACCATATATTTT. Translating it yields CASSSAGNPEDTIYF. The whole variable domain, remainder taken from reference TRBV5-1 and TRBJ1-3, is KAGVTQTPRYLIKTRGQQVTLSCSPISGHRSVSWYQQTPGQGLQFLFEYFSETQRNKGNFPGRFSGRQFSNSRSEMNVSTLELGDSALYLCASSSAGNPEDTIYFGEGSWLTVV.